This entry lists 20 T cell receptor beta chains sequenced from one sample in a study of T-cell reconstitution after alpha-beta-depleted transplantation in children listed by TCRdb under 2016. Library generation was performed with PCR. These reads were obtained on an Illumina HiSeq 2500. TCR library preparation used molecular barcoding, with unique molecular identifiers applied to normalize quantification of the TCRbeta repertoire. TCRdb reran the public reads through fastp at Q25 and MiXCR, keeping productive beta chains. Rows are unified per CDR3 protein, each entry keeping the most common DNA and genes. The sample records some 530,000 distinct CDR3 sequences, about an eighth of which are singletons. Clones ranked in the top ten supply more than 5.5% of the sample. The source was PBMCs from the stem cell graft donor, collected from the stem cell graft. Receptor source: a human donor who donated a stem cell graft to a child with combined immunodeficiency.

This clonotype has more than one count but fewer than ten. The chain employs TRBV4-3 and TRBJ1-2, with D possibly matching TRBD1 (6 bases). V lost 5 bases and J lost 4, with 20 bases in between. Germline V gene lookup returns CDR1 LGHNA and CDR2 YSLEER. The CDR3 consists of 16 residues. In nucleotides, the CDR3 is TGCGCCAGCAGCTCCCGAGGAGGGAACAGGGCCTATGGCTACACCTTC. Encoded protein: CASSSRGGNRAYGYTF.

The rearrangement joins TRBV7-3 to TRBJ2-2; tentative D call: TRBD1 (6 bases). In germline, CDR1 is SGHTA, CDR2 FQGTGA. Trimming took 5 bases from V and 0 from J, leaving 13 bases between them. CDR3 length equals 16 residues. The CDR3 DNA reads as TGTGCCAGCAGCCTGAGAAGGGGGACGAACACCGGGGAGCTGTTTTTT. Residues: CASSLRRGTNTGELFF.

As regards this clonotype: This clone may be a read error of a much larger clone one base away. Written as DNA, the CDR3 is TGTGTCAGCAGTGAAATGGGACAGGGGGCGTGGGAGACCCAGTACTTC. It specifies CVSSEMGQGAWETQYF. The chain has TRBV2 and TRBJ2-5; 12 positions match TRBD1. Germline lookup yields CDR1 SNHLY and CDR2 FYNNEI. The CDR3 is 16 residues long.

This clonotype has just a few counts. The chain employs TRBV24-1 and TRBJ2-1; 8 nucleotides agree with TRBD2. Looked up from germline, CDR1 is KGHDR and CDR2 is SFDVKD. The CDR3 consists of 17 residues. V lost 3 bases to trimming and J lost 4 bases; unmatched junction nucleotides: 10. The CDR3 protein is CATSDPLARGDYNEQFF. The CDR3 DNA reads TGTGCCACCAGTGATCCACTAGCGCGGGGGGATTACAATGAGCAGTTCTTC.

This clonotype was counted many times. V is TRBV7-8 and J is TRBJ2-3; D is undetermined. Trimming stripped 6 bases from V and 1 base from J, with 14 bases between. Per the germline V gene, CDR1 is SGHVS and CDR2 is FQNEAQ. The CDR3 is 15 residues long. CDR3 bases: TGTGCCAGCAGAGTAGGCAGACTTGGCACAGATACGCAGTATTTT. Translation gives CASRVGRLGTDTQYF.

The chain employs TRBV6-2 or TRBV6-3 and TRBJ2-5; D possibly corresponds to TRBD2 (6 bases). CDR1 is MNHEY, CDR2 SVGEGT, per germline. With 8 bases removed from V and 0 bases from J, the gap between germline ends came to 16 bases. The CDR3 contains 15 residues. The CDR3 bases are TGTGCCAGCTCCGCATTCCGGGACTACCAAGAGACCCAGTACTTC. Residues: CASSAFRDYQETQYF.

In its sample, this clonotype was seen once. The chain recombines TRBV30 with TRBJ2-1; 7 positions agree with TRBD2. J gave up 4 bases and V 0 bases, and 6 bases lay outside the gene matches. The CDR3 is made up of 15 amino acids. The germline V gene encodes CDR1 GTSNPN and CDR2 SVGIG (reference sequence). CDR3 sequence: CAWSVSSGWYNEQFF. CDR3 DNA sequence: TGTGCCTGGAGTGTTTCTAGCGGTTGGTACAATGAGCAGTTCTTC.

There are many counts of this clonotype. CDR3 in amino acids: CASGGTGSGTQYF. In DNA form, the CDR3 reads TGTGCTAGTGGAGGGACAGGGTCCGGGACCCAGTACTTC. The gene calls are TRBV12-5 and TRBJ2-5; 9 nucleotides align to TRBD1. The CDR3 is made up of 13 amino acids. Trimming at V came to 6 bases and at J to 7 bases, leaving 6 bases not matched to a gene. CDR1 LGHNT and CDR2 FRNRAP come from the germline V gene.

This clonotype was seen many times. This rearrangement joins TRBV19 to TRBJ2-3, with a tentative D call TRBD1 (5 bases). The V gene's germline CDR1 is LNHDA and CDR2 SQIVND (reference sequence). The V end was cut by 9 bases, the J end by 6 bases, with 16 bases between. CDR3 size: 13 residues. This CDR3 reads CASETQGVDTQYF. The CDR3 DNA reads TGTGCCAGCGAAACGCAGGGTGTTGATACGCAGTATTTT. Filled out from reference TRBV19 and TRBJ2-3, the complete variable domain reads DGGITQSPKYLFRKEGQNVTLSCEQNLNHDAMYWYRQDPGQGLRLIYYSQIVNDFQKGDIAEGYSVSREKKESFPLTVTSAQKNPTAFYLCASETQGVDTQYFGPGTRLTVL.

This clonotype occurred a few times. The chain joins TRBV20-1 to TRBJ2-2, with TRBD2 identical over 10 bases. Germline lookup yields CDR1 DFQATT and CDR2 SNEGSKA (reference sequence). Germline trimming cut 5 bases from V and 1 base from J; bases unmatched to any gene: 7. The CDR3 spans 16 residues. Here the CDR3 reads CSAGDRLAGNTGELFF. The DNA of the CDR3 is TGCAGTGCTGGGGATAGACTAGCGGGGAACACCGGGGAGCTGTTTTTT.

This clonotype has only a few counts. This rearrangement joins TRBV12-3 or TRBV12-4 to TRBJ1-5; TRBD1 agrees at 7 bases. The CDR3 is 14 amino acids. Trimming at V came to 3 bases and at J to 3 bases, leaving 2 bases not matched to a gene. For the CDR3, the DNA is TGTGCCAGCAGTTTGACAGGGCCCAATCAGCCCCAGCATTTT. Protein product: CASSLTGPNQPQHF.

The chain employs TRBV12-3 or TRBV12-4 and TRBJ1-1, with D perhaps matching TRBD1 (6 bases). With 5 bases removed from V and 4 bases from J, the gap between germline ends came to 14 bases. The CDR3 runs to 14 residues. The CDR3 loop is CASSIQGPGTEAFF. As DNA, the CDR3 is TGTGCCAGCAGTATACAGGGTCCGGGCACTGAAGCTTTCTTT.

Only a few counts were recorded for this clonotype. V is TRBV5-1 and J is TRBJ2-7; TRBD1 or TRBD2 may be the D gene (6 bases each). The V gene's germline CDR1 is SGHRS and CDR2 YFSETQ. The CDR3 extends over 14 amino acids. Deletions cut 7 bases from V and 5 bases from J, with 19 bases between. Here the CDR3 reads CASGDLGGSDEQYF. The CDR3 DNA sequence: TGCGCCAGCGGTGATCTCGGGGGCAGCGACGAGCAGTACTTC. Filled out from reference TRBV5-1 and TRBJ2-7, the complete variable domain reads KAGVTQTPRYLIKTRGQQVTLSCSPISGHRSVSWYQQTPGQGLQFLFEYFSETQRNKGNFPGRFSGRQFSNSRSEMNVSTLELGDSALYLCASGDLGGSDEQYFGPGTRLTVT.

This clonotype appeared many times. The chain employs TRBV5-1 and TRBJ1-6, with TRBD1 matching 8 bases. The CDR3 extends over 16 amino acids. Germline-derived CDR1 and CDR2 are SGHRS and YFSETQ. V dropped 0 bases and J dropped 8; count of bases not matched to a gene: 7. For the CDR3, the DNA is TGCGCCAGCAGCTTGGCCGGGACAGGTTGGGATTCACCCCTCCACTTT. This codes for CASSLAGTGWDSPLHF.

The sample holds many counts of this clonotype. The chain employs TRBV6-5 and TRBJ1-2; 9 bases map to TRBD1. The CDR3 is made up of 14 amino acids. J was trimmed by 5 bases and V by 0 bases; bases with no gene match: 1. Germline CDR1 and CDR2: MNHEY and SVGAGI. CDR3 nucleotide sequence: TGTGCCAGCAGTTACTCGGGACAGGGTTATGGCTACACCTTC. Protein: CASSYSGQGYGYTF.

This clonotype showed up just a few times. The V call is TRBV12-3 or TRBV12-4, the J call TRBJ2-3; D is uncertain. The ends were cut back, 2 bases at V and 6 bases at J, with 9 bases in the middle. There are 13 residues in the CDR3. The CDR3 loop is CASSLKRMDTQYF. The CDR3 DNA sequence: TGTGCCAGCAGTTTAAAAAGAATGGATACGCAGTATTTT.

Notes on this clonotype: A much larger clone is a single base away; this may be a read error. Without the conserved terminal phenylalanine or tryptophan, this CDR3 likely stems from a read error. This chain connects TRBV20-1 to TRBJ2-1; 7 bases are a match to TRBD2. CDR1 and CDR2 (germline): DFQATT, SNEGSKA (reference sequence). V dropped 6 bases and J dropped 9; count of bases not matched to a gene: 8. The CDR3 loop spans 12 amino acids. DNA of the CDR3: TGCAGTGCCCCCAGGGTAGCGGGTGAGCAGTTCTCC. Its translation: CSAPRVAGEQFS.

This clonotype was recorded a few times. The chain recombines TRBV7-9 with TRBJ2-5, with D uncertain. Trimming took off 5 bases at V and 0 bases at J, with 4 bases between the two ends. CDR1 and CDR2 from the germline V gene are SEHNR and FQNEAQ (reference sequence). CDR3 length: 12 residues. The CDR3 DNA sequence: TGTGCCAGCAGCAGAGACCAAGAGACCCAGTACTTC. It codes for CASSRDQETQYF.

Ten or more counts support this clonotype. The chain carries TRBV7-2 and TRBJ2-7; either TRBD1 or TRBD2 may fit D (5 bases each). The length of the CDR3 is 13 residues. V lost 0 bases, J lost 10 bases, and 13 bases lay in between. Germline CDR1 SGHTA, CDR2 FQGNSA. This CDR3 reads CASSLASVGEQYF. The CDR3 DNA reads as TGTGCCAGCAGCTTAGCTTCTGTGGGGGAACAGTACTTC.

The genes are TRBV6-5 and TRBJ2-5; possible D gene TRBD1, 6 bases. Trimming cost V 4 bases and J 2 bases, with 17 bases left between them. Germline-derived CDR1 and CDR2 are MNHEY and SVGAGI. The CDR3 is 16 amino acids. This chain's CDR3 is CASSLWDTVIQETQYF. The CDR3 DNA reads TGTGCCAGCAGTTTGTGGGACACGGTTATACAAGAGACCCAGTACTTC.